The sequence of this T cell receptor beta chain was determined in a study of cytomegalovirus exposure and HLA in healthy donors. Trimming cost V 4 bases and J 1 base; bases outside gene matches: 12. This CDR3 has 17 residues. Germline V gives CDR1 SGDLS, CDR2 YYNGEE. Details on this clone: As yet, its antigen is unknown.

This PCR relied on a set of 60 Vbeta primers and 13 Jbeta primers. The assay was immunoSEQ multiplex PCR, and TCRdb's table has in-frame clones only and misses some. The sample records 150,000 to 200,000 clones, about 84% being singletons. General study results and limits: Relative to the approximately 680-donor mean, N-insertions were reportedly fewer in an Asian-associated ancestry cluster in a later analysis. CMV antigen specificity of three CMV-associated chains was confirmed in vitro. Altogether, some 170 TCR beta chains were recorded as cytomegalovirus-associated.

This chain links TRBV9 with TRBJ2-3, with 7 bases aligning to TRBD1. The sequencing sample was made of PBMCs. The clonotype comes from a man aged 18 to 30 in good health and CMV-seronegative. This CDR3 is CASSPLPDRAGTDTQYF. CDR3 DNA sequence: TGTGCCAGCAGCCCCCTCCCAGACAGGGCTGGCACAGATACGCAGTATTTT.